This T cell receptor beta chain originates from a study of beta chain features in type 1 diabetes. Overall study context: Similarity in age, gender and cell yields was seen between patients and healthy donors.

V was pared by 2 bases and J by 12 bases, with 8 bases of the junction left unmatched. The germline V gene encodes CDR1 GTSNPN and CDR2 SVGIG (reference sequence). The CDR3 sequence is 14 residues long. In the case of this clone: The antigen remains unidentified.

Sorted populations all had greater than 95% purity. Expressed TCRB transcripts got sequenced, as all isolated RNA was reverse transcribed. Measured with immunoSEQ multiplex PCR; TCRdb has only the in-frame clones, and not every one. Here the sample spans about 320,000 clones, approximately 14% being singletons. Study-wide points: In the patient group, naive, central memory and Treg TCRB repertoires seemed more alike than in the healthy donor group. There was a possibility that cDNA sequencing over-represented cells with high TCR expression.

V gene TRBV30 combines with J gene TRBJ2-1; 12 nucleotides match TRBD2. Material for sequencing was central memory CD4+ T cells from blood. The TCR comes from a man between 25 and 39 years old in good health. The CDR3 nucleotides read TGTGCCTGGAGTAGAACTAGCGGGAGGTCGGGGCAGTTCTTC. Its protein product is CAWSRTSGRSGQFF.